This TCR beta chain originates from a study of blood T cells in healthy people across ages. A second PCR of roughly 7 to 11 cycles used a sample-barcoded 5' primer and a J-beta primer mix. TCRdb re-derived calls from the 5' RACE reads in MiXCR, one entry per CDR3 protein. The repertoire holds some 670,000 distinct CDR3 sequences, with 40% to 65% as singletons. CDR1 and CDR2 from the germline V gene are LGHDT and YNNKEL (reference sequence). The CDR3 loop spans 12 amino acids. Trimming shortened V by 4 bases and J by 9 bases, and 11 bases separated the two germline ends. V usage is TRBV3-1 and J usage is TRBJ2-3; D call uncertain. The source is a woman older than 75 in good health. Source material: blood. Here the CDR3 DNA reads TGTGCCAGCAGCCTCGGACCCCTAACGCAGTATTTT. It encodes CASSLGPLTQYF.